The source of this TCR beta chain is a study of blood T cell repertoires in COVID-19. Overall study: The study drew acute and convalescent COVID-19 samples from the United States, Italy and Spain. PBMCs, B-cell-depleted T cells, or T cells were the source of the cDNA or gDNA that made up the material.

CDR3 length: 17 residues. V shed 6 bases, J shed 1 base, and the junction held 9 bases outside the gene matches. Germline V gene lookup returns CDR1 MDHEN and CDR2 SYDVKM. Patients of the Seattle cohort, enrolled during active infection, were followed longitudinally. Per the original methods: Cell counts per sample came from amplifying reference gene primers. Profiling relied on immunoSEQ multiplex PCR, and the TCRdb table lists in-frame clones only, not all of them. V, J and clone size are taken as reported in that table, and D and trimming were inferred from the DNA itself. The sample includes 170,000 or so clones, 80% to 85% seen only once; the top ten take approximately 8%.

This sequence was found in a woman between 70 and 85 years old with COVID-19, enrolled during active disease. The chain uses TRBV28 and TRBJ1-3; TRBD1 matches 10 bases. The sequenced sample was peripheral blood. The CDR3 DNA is TGTGCCAGCAGCCGCCCCTGGGGACAGGGGTCTGGAAACACCATATATTTT. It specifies CASSRPWGQGSGNTIYF.